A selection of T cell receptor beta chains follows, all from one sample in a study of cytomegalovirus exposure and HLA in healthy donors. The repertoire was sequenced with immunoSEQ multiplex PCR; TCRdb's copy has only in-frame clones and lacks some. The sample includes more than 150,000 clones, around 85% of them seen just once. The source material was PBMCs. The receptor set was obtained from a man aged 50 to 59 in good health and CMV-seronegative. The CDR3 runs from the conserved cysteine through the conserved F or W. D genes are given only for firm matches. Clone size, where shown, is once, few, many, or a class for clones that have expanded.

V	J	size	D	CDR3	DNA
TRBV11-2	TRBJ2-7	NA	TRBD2	CASSLAGGVDEQYF	TGTGCCAGCAGCTTAGCCGGGGGGGTGGACGAGCAGTACTTC
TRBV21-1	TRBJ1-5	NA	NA	CAISGEPQHF	TGTGCCATCTCGGGGGAGCCCCAGCATTTT
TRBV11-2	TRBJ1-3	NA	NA	CASSLALGNTIYF	TGTGCCAGCAGCTTAGCTCTTGGAAACACCATATATTTT
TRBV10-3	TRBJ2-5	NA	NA	CAIRSPPGETQYF	TGTGCCATCAGAAGTCCCCCGGGGGAGACCCAGTACTTC
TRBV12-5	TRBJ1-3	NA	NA	CASGLGAGNTIYF	TGTGCTAGTGGTTTGGGGGCGGGAAACACCATATATTTT
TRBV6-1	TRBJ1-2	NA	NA	CASSQIYGYTF	TGTGCCAGCAGTCAAATTTATGGCTACACCTTC
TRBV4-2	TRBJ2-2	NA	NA	CASSRSEAGELFF	TGTGCCAGCAGCCGGTCGGAGGCCGGGGAGCTGTTTTTT
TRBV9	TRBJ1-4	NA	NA	CASSGKTGEKLFF	TGTGCCAGCAGCGGAAAAACGGGGGAAAAACTGTTTTTT
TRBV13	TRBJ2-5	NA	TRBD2	CASSGGLAGVETQYF	TGTGCCAGCAGCGGGGGACTAGCGGGGGTGGAGACCCAGTACTTC
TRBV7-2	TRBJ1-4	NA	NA	CASSLDRVNEKLFF	TGTGCCAGCAGCTTAGACAGGGTAAATGAAAAACTGTTTTTT
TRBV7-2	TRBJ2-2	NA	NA	CASKDRHTGELFF	TGTGCCAGCAAGGACAGACACACCGGGGAGCTGTTTTTT
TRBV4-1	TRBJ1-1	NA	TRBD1	CASSQLQGPGGAFF	TGCGCCAGCAGCCAACTACAGGGGCCCGGTGGAGCTTTCTTT
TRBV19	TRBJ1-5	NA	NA	CASSSGLNQPQHF	TGTGCCAGTAGCTCGGGTTTGAACCAGCCCCAGCATTTT
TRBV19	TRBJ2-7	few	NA	CASSGGYEQYF	TGTGCCAGTAGCGGCGGCTACGAGCAGTACTTC
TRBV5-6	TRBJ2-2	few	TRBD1	CASSYGTGNTGELFF	TGTGCCAGCAGCTACGGGACAGGGAACACCGGGGAGCTGTTTTTT
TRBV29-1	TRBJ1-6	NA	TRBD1	CSAQTGTEINSPLHF	TGCAGCGCTCAGACAGGGACAGAAATTAATTCACCCCTCCACTTT
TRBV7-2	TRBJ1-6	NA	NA	CASSWNRNSPLHF	TGTGCCAGCAGTTGGAACAGGAATTCACCCCTCCACTTT
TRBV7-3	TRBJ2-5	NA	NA	CASSLWGGPQETQYF	TGTGCCAGCAGCCTGTGGGGGGGGCCTCAAGAGACCCAGTACTTC
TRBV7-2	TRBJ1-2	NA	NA	CASGEETEAQGYTF	TGTGCCAGCGGGGAGGAGACGGAGGCCCAGGGCTACACCTTC
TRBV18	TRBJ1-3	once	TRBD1	CASSLDRAGNTIYF	TGTGCCAGCTCACTGGACAGGGCTGGAAACACCATATATTTT
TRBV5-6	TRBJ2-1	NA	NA	CASSIGTEQFF	TGTGCCAGCAGCATTGGGACAGAGCAGTTCTTC
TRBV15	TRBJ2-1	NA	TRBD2	CATSRGRASGYNEQFF	TGTGCCACCAGCAGAGGTAGGGCTAGCGGTTACAATGAGCAGTTCTTC
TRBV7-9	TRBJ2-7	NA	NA	CASSRDYEQYF	TGTGCCAGCAGCCGCGACTACGAGCAGTACTTC
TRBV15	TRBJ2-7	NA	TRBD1	CATSWGQIYEQYF	TGTGCCACCAGCTGGGGACAGATCTACGAGCAGTACTTC
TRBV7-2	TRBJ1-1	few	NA	CASSTPRTTLIMNTEAFF	TGTGCCAGCAGCACGCCTAGGACAACCCTCATCATGAACACTGAAGCTTTCTTT
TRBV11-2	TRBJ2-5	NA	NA	CASSQSLREQYF	TGTGCCAGCAGCCAGAGCCTAAGGGAGCAGTACTTC
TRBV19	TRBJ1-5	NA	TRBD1	CASQYRWQGEGQPQHF	TGTGCCAGCCAGTATAGGTGGCAGGGGGAAGGTCAGCCCCAGCATTTT
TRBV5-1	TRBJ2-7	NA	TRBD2	CASSWIAGGPDEQYF	TGCGCCAGCAGCTGGATAGCGGGGGGGCCCGACGAGCAGTACTTC
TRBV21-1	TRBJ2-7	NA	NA	CASRGNRTYEQYF	TGTGCCAGCAGGGGGAACAGGACCTACGAGCAGTACTTC
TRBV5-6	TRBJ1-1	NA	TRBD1	CASSPGDRLLEAFF	TGTGCCAGCAGCCCAGGGGACAGGTTGCTTGAAGCTTTCTTT
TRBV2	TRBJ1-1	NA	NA	CASKTREEHNTEAFF	TGTGCCAGCAAGACCCGGGAAGAACACAACACTGAAGCTTTCTTT
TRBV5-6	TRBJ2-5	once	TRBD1	CASSSDRGETQYF	TGTGCCAGCAGTTCGGACAGGGGGGAGACCCAGTACTTC
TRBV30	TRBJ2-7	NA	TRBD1	CAWSVGQGTKVSYEQYF	TGTGCCTGGAGTGTAGGACAGGGGACCAAAGTCTCCTACGAGCAGTACTTC
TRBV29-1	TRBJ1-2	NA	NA	CSVGDVRTGNYGYTF	TGCAGCGTGGGCGACGTTAGGACGGGGAACTATGGCTACACCTTC
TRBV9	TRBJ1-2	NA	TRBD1	CASSVEGTGGWGYTF	TGTGCCAGCAGCGTAGAGGGGACAGGGGGCTGGGGCTACACCTTC